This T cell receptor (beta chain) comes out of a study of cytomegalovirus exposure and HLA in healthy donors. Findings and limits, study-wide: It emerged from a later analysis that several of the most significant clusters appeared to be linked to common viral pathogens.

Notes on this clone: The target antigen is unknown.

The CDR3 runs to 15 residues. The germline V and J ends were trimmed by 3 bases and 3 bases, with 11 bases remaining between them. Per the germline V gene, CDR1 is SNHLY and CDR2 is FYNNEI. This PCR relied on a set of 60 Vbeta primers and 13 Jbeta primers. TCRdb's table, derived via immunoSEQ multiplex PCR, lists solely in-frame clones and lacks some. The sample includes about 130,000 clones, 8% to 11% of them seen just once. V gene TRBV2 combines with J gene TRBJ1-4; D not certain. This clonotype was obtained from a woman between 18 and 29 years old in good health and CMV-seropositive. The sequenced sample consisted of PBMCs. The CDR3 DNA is TGTGCCAGCAGTGACAGGATAACGTCTAATGAAAAACTGTTTTTT. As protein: CASSDRITSNEKLFF.